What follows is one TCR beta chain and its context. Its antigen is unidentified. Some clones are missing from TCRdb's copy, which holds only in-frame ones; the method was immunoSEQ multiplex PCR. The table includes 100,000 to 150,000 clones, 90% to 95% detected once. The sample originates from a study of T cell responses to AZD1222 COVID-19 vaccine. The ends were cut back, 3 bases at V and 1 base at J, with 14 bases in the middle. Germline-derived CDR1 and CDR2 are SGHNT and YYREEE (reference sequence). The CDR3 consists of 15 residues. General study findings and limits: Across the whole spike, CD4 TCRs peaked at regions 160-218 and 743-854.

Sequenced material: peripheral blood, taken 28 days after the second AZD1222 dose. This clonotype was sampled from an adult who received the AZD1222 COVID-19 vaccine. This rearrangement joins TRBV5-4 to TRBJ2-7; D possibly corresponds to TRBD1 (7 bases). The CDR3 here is CASSSRQGGSYEQYF. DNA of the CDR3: TGTGCCAGCAGCTCGAGACAGGGAGGATCCTACGAGCAGTACTTC.